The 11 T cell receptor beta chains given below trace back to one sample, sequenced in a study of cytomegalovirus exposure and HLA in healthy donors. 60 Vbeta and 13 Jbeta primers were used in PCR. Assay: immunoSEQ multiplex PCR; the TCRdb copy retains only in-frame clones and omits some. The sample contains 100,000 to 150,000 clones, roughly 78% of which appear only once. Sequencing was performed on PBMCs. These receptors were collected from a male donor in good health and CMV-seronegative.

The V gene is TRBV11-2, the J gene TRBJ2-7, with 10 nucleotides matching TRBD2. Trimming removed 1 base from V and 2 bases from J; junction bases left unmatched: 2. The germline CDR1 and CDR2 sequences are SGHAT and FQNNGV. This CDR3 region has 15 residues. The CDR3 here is CASSLVSGRAYEQYF. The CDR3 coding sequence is TGTGCCAGCAGCTTAGTAAGCGGGAGGGCCTACGAGCAGTACTTC.

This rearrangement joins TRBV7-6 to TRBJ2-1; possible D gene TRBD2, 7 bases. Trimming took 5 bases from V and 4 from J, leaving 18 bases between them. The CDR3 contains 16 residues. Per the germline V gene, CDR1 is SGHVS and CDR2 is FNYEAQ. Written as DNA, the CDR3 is TGTGCCAGCAGCCGTGAGGGGGGAGGGCCGTACAATGAGCAGTTCTTC. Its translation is CASSREGGGPYNEQFF.

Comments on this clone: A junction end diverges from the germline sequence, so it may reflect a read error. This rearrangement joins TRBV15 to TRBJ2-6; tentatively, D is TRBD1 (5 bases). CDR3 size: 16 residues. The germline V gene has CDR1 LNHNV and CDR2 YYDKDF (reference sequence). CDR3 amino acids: CATSRPLGSGANGLTF. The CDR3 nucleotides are TGTGCCACCAGCAGACCTCTCGGCTCTGGGGCCAACGGCCTGACTTTC.

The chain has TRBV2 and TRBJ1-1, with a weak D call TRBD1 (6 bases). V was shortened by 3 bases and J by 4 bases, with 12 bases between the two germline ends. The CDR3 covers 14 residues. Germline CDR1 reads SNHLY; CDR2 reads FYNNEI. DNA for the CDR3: TGTGCCAGCAGTGAGGGAGGGGGGCGCACTGAAGCTTTCTTT. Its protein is CASSEGGGRTEAFF.

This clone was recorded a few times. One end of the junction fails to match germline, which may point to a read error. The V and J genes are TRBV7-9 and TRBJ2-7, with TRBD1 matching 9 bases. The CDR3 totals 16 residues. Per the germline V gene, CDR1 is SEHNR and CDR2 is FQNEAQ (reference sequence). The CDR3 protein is CSSSDTGTGRPYEQYF. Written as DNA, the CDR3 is TGTTCCAGCAGCGATACCGGGACAGGGAGACCCTACGAGCAGTACTTC.

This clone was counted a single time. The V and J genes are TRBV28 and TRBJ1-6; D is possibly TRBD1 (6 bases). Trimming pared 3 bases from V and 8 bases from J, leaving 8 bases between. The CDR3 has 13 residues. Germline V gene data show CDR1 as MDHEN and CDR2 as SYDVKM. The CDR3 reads CASSFRGHSPLHF. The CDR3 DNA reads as TGTGCCAGCAGTTTCAGGGGCCATTCACCCCTCCACTTT. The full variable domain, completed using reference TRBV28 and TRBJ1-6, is DVKVTQSSRYLVKRTGEKVFLECVQDMDHENMFWYRQDPGLGLRLIYFSYDVKMKEKGDIPEGYSVSREKKERFSLILESASTNQTSMYLCASSFRGHSPLHFGNGTRLTVT.

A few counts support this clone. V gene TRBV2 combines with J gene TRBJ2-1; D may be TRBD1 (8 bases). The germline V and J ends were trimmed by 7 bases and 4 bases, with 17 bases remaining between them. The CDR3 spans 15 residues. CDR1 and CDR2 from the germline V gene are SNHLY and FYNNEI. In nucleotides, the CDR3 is TGTGCCAGCACCCCTACAGGGGGGGTATACAATGAGCAGTTCTTC. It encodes CASTPTGGVYNEQFF.

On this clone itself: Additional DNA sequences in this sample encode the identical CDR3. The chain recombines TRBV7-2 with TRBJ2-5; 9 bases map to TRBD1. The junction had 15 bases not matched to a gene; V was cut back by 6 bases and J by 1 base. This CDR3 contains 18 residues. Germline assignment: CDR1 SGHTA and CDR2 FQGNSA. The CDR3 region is CASSPAVLGQGPQETQYF. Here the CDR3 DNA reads TGTGCCAGCAGTCCAGCCGTGTTAGGACAGGGGCCCCAAGAGACCCAGTACTTC.

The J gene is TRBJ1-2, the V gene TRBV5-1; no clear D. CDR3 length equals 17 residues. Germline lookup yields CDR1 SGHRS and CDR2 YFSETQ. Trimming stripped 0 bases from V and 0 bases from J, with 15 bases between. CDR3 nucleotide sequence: TGCGCCAGCAGCTTGGGTGGCAGCCGAACAGCTAACTATGGCTACACCTTC. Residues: CASSLGGSRTANYGYTF. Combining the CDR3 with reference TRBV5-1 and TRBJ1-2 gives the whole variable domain KAGVTQTPRYLIKTRGQQVTLSCSPISGHRSVSWYQQTPGQGLQFLFEYFSETQRNKGNFPGRFSGRQFSNSRSEMNVSTLELGDSALYLCASSLGGSRTANYGYTFGSGTRLTVV.

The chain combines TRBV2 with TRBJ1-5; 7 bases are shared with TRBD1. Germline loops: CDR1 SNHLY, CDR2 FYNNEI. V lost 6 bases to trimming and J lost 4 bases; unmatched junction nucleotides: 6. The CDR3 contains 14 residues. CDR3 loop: CASSNDRDNQPQHF. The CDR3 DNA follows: TGTGCCAGCAGCAACGACAGGGATAATCAGCCCCAGCATTTT.

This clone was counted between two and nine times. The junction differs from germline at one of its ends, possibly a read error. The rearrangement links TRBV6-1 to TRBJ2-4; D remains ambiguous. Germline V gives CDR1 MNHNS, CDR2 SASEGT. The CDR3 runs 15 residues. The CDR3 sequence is CASSEVGWAKNSQYF. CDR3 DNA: TGTGCCAGCAGTGAAGTTGGATGGGCCAAAAACAGTCAGTACTTC.